The next 5 T cell receptor beta chains were all read from a single sample in a study of beta chain features in type 1 diabetes. The entirety of the isolated RNA underwent reverse transcription, so expressed TCRB transcripts were sequenced. Sequencing was performed with immunoSEQ multiplex PCR; in TCRdb, only in-frame clones are kept and a portion is missing. The data hold about 340,000 clones, with less than 10% observed a single time. The sequenced material came from central memory CD4+ T cells from blood. The receptor set was obtained from a woman aged 18-29 years in good health.

The rearrangement links TRBV4-2 to TRBJ1-6; tentatively, D is TRBD1 (5 bases). V dropped 1 base and J dropped 6 bases, with 10 bases sitting between them. The CDR3 contains 15 residues. Germline CDR1 and CDR2: LGHNA and YNFKEQ. The CDR3 loop is CASSQAGQINSPLHF. CDR3 coding DNA: TGTGCCAGCAGCCAAGCGGGGCAAATTAATTCACCCCTCCACTTT.

Regarding this clone: The sample has other DNA sequences that encode this CDR3 too. The J gene is TRBJ1-1, the V gene TRBV28, with 8 bases matching TRBD1. V shed 9 bases, J shed 3 bases, and the junction held 6 bases outside the gene matches. Germline assignment: CDR1 MDHEN and CDR2 SYDVKM. The CDR3 length is 13 residues. The CDR3 nucleotides are TGTGCCAGTCGATCGACAGGGGACACTGAAGCTTTCTTT. It yields the protein CASRSTGDTEAFF.

This clone was counted ten times or more. J is TRBJ2-3 and V is TRBV10-3; D is unclear. The CDR3 length is 14 residues. Per the germline V gene, CDR1 is ENHRY and CDR2 is SYGVKD. V lost 8 bases to trimming and J lost 3 bases, with 15 bases between them. CDR3 bases: TGTGCCATCTCCATCGCGTCGGATACAGATACGCAGTATTTT. Amino acid sequence: CAISIASDTDTQYF.

About this clone: This CDR3 is also generated by other DNA sequences in the sample. The chain uses TRBV5-1 and TRBJ2-7; D possibly uses TRBD1 or TRBD2 (5 bases each). Germline CDR1 is SGHRS and CDR2 is YFSETQ. Trimming left V 5 bases short and J 4 bases short, with 19 bases between. The CDR3 has 15 residues. CDR3 amino acids: CASSLRDGRGYEQYF. The DNA of the CDR3 is TGCGCCAGCAGTCTAAGGGACGGTCGGGGTTACGAGCAGTACTTC. Looking up the rest from reference TRBV5-1 and TRBJ2-7 gives the full variable domain: KAGVTQTPRYLIKTRGQQVTLSCSPISGHRSVSWYQQTPGQGLQFLFEYFSETQRNKGNFPGRFSGRQFSNSRSEMNVSTLELGDSALYLCASSLRDGRGYEQYFGPGTRLTVT.

This chain links TRBV5-1 with TRBJ2-2, with D possibly matching TRBD2 (5 bases). The CDR3 extends over 16 amino acids. Germline CDR1 is SGHRS and CDR2 is YFSETQ. V was cut by 0 bases and J by 1 base, with 10 bases left in between. The CDR3 DNA reads TGCGCCAGCAGCTTGGATCCGGGGAGGAACACCGGGGAGCTGTTTTTT. Its protein product is CASSLDPGRNTGELFF. Using reference TRBV5-1 and TRBJ2-2 for the parts outside the CDR3, the full variable domain is KAGVTQTPRYLIKTRGQQVTLSCSPISGHRSVSWYQQTPGQGLQFLFEYFSETQRNKGNFPGRFSGRQFSNSRSEMNVSTLELGDSALYLCASSLDPGRNTGELFFGEGSRLTVL.